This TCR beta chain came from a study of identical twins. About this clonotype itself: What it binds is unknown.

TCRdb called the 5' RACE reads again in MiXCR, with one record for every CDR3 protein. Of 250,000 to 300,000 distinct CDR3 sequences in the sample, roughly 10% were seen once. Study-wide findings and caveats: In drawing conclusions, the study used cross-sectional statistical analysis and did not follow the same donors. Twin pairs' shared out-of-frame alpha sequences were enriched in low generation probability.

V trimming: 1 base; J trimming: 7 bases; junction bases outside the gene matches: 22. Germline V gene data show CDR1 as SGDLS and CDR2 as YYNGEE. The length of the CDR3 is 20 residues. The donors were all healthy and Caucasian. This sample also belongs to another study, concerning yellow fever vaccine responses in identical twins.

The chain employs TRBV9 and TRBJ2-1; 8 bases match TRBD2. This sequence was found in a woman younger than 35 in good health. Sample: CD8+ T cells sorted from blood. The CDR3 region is CASSVSPSRGGGSDGNEQFF. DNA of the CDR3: TGTGCCAGCAGCGTATCTCCCAGTCGGGGCGGGGGGAGTGACGGGAATGAGCAGTTCTTC. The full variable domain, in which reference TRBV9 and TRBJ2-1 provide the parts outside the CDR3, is DSGVTQTPKHLITATGQRVTLRCSPRSGDLSVYWYQQSLDQGLQFLIQYYNGEERAKGNILERFSAQQFPDLHSELNLSSLELGDSALYFCASSVSPSRGGGSDGNEQFFGPGTRLTVL.